This is a list of T cell receptor beta chains from one sample in a study of blood T cell repertoires in COVID-19. The assay was immunoSEQ multiplex PCR, and TCRdb's table has in-frame clones only and misses some. The table shows around 150,000 clones, with 82% occurring only once. Sequencing was done on a sample of peripheral blood. These receptor sequences come from an elderly woman with acute or convalescent COVID-19. The CDR3 runs from the conserved cysteine through the conserved F or W. The D gene is left open where the match is weak. Clone size appears in some rows only: once, few, many, or a class for an expanded clone.

TRBV5-1	TRBD2	17	TRBJ2-1	NA	TGCGCCAGCAGCTTGGGGGTAGCGGGAGTAAGAAGGCATGAGCAGTTCTTC	CASSLGVAGVRRHEQFF
TRBV10-3	NA	18	TRBJ2-7	once	TGTGCCATCAGTGAGTCGTTGCCTTCTGGGCGGAGGACCTACGAGCAGTACTTC	CAISESLPSGRRTYEQYF
TRBV5-1	TRBD1	15	TRBJ1-2	NA	TGCGCCAGCAGCTTGGCGACAGGGGATGGCCATGGCTACACCTTC	CASSLATGDGHGYTF
TRBV5-1	NA	14	TRBJ2-1	NA	TGCGCCAGCAGCTTGAACGTGGCCGGGAATGAGCAGTTCTTC	CASSLNVAGNEQFF
TRBV9	NA	15	TRBJ2-3	NA	TGTGCCAGCAGCGTAGGTGCGGGATGGACAGATACGCAGTATTTT	CASSVGAGWTDTQYF
TRBV11-2	NA	15	TRBJ2-3	NA	TGTGCCAGCAGCCTTCAGCGCGGACAAGCAGGAACGCAGTATTTT	CASSLQRGQAGTQYF
TRBV19	NA	12	TRBJ2-3	NA	TGTGCCAGTAGTACTACTAGTCCTAGGCAGTATTTT	CASSTTSPRQYF
TRBV30	TRBD1	17	TRBJ2-6	NA	TGTGCCTGGAGTATAGGGGGCCTGTCGTCCGGGGCCAACGTCCTGACTTTC	CAWSIGGLSSGANVLTF
TRBV10-3	NA	13	TRBJ2-1	once	TGTGCCATCAGTGACTACCACTACAATGAGCAGTTCTTC	CAISDYHYNEQFF
TRBV6-5	NA	14	TRBJ1-2	NA	TGTGCCAGCACCTTTACCGGGACAAACTATGGCTACACCTTC	CASTFTGTNYGYTF
TRBV10-2	NA	13	TRBJ2-7	NA	TGCGCCAGCAGTGAATTCAGAAATCTCGAGCAGTACTTC	CASSEFRNLEQYF
TRBV11-2	TRBD2	15	TRBJ2-1	NA	TGTGCCAGCAGCTTAGGTCTAGCGGAGTACAATGAGCAGTTCTTC	CASSLGLAEYNEQFF
TRBV9	NA	14	TRBJ1-1	NA	TGTGCCAGCAGCGTAGTGGGGGCGTCCACTGAAGCTTTCTTT	CASSVVGASTEAFF
TRBV5-1	NA	15	TRBJ1-6	NA	TGCGCCAGCAGCCAGATACAGGGAGAGGCTTCACCCCTCCACTTT	CASSQIQGEASPLHF
TRBV19	TRBD1	14	TRBJ2-1	few	TGTGCCAGTAGTTCGGCAGGGGGCAGCTATGAGCAGTTCTTC	CASSSAGGSYEQFF